Following are 12 T cell receptor beta chains from one sample sequenced in a study of blood T cells in healthy people across ages. The use of a sample-barcoded 5' primer and a J-beta primer mix characterized a second PCR of about 7 to 12 cycles. TCRdb ran MiXCR on the 5' RACE reads and lists one entry per CDR3 protein. Counted here are approximately 1.5 million distinct CDR3 sequences, approximately 32% occurring once; the ten biggest clones make up around 11%. Sequencing was carried out using blood. These receptor sequences come from a woman under 40 in good health.

At least ten counts were recorded for this clonotype. The chain uses TRBV29-1 and TRBJ2-5; D is uncertain. Germline-derived CDR1 and CDR2 are SQVTM and ANQGSEA. There are 14 residues in the CDR3. V lost 4 bases and J 1 base, leaving 13 bases between the germline ends. The CDR3 DNA sequence: TGCAGCGTTGTGGCCGGCGGACCCCAAGAGACCCAGTACTTC. This encodes CSVVAGGPQETQYF.

The sample holds many counts of this clonotype. The chain carries TRBV20-1 and TRBJ2-7, with TRBD2 identical over 9 bases. This CDR3 has 16 residues. Germline V gene lookup returns CDR1 DFQATT and CDR2 SNEGSKA (reference sequence). V lost 0 bases, J lost 0 bases, and 6 bases stayed unmatched. This chain's CDR3 is CSARDSPSGDSYEQYF. In DNA, the CDR3 is TGCAGTGCTAGAGATTCACCTAGCGGGGACTCCTACGAGCAGTACTTC.

This clonotype was found many times. V and J are TRBV6-5 and TRBJ2-5; D is undetermined. This CDR3 is 13 amino acids long. V dropped 0 bases and J dropped 2 bases, with 4 bases sitting between them. Germline CDR1 MNHEY, CDR2 SVGAGI. CDR3 nucleotide sequence: TGTGCCAGCAGTTACTCGGGACAAGAGACCCAGTACTTC. It codes for CASSYSGQETQYF.

The chain recombines TRBV3-1 with TRBJ2-1; 7 bases match TRBD2. The germline gives CDR1 LGHDT, CDR2 YNNKEL (reference sequence). The J segment lost 4 bases and the V segment lost 1 base, leaving 7 bases of the junction unmatched. The CDR3 is made up of 16 amino acids. The CDR3 DNA sequence: TGTGCCAGCAGCCAAGTGTGGGAGGGGCTTTACAATGAGCAGTTCTTC. The encoded protein is CASSQVWEGLYNEQFF.

On this clonotype: The junction departs from the called germline gene at one end, perhaps through a read error. The V call is TRBV12-3 or TRBV12-4, the J call TRBJ1-4, with unresolved D. The CDR3 is made up of 15 amino acids. CDR3: CVSSFARPTNEKLFF. CDR3 nucleotides: TGTGTCAGCAGTTTCGCGCGACCAACTAATGAAAAACTGTTTTTT.

This clonotype has only a few counts. J is TRBJ2-7 and V is TRBV5-6; D may be TRBD1 (5 bases). The J call may be in error: the DNA end matches TRBJ2-5 better. The CDR3 runs to 14 residues. CDR1 and CDR2 from the germline V gene are SGHDT and YYEEEE. CDR3 sequence: CASSFGRASETQYF. DNA for the CDR3: TGTGCCAGCAGCTTTGGCAGGGCTTCGGAGACCCAGTACTTC.

This chain connects TRBV7-7 to TRBJ2-1, with D hard to call. V gave up 5 bases and J gave up 4 bases, with 15 bases separating them. Germline lookup yields CDR1 SSHAT and CDR2 FNYEAQ (reference sequence). The CDR3 totals 15 residues. The CDR3 region is CASSPDSSAYNEQFF. CDR3 DNA sequence: TGTGCCAGCAGCCCAGACTCCTCTGCGTACAATGAGCAGTTCTTC.

This clonotype was observed a few times. The V and J genes are TRBV20-1 and TRBJ2-5, with 11 nucleotides matching TRBD2. This CDR3 contains 18 residues. CDR1 is DFQATT, CDR2 SNEGSKA, per germline (reference sequence). With V trimmed by 0 bases and J by 5 bases, 14 bases remained unmatched. CDR3 DNA: TGCAGTGCTAGAGATGGGAGGACTAGCGGGTTAACCACGGAGACCCAGTACTTC. Protein sequence: CSARDGRTSGLTTETQYF.

The table lists this clonotype with a few counts. The V call is TRBV4-2, the J call TRBJ2-5; 9 bases are shared with TRBD2. From germline, CDR1 is LGHNA and CDR2 YNFKEQ. The CDR3 runs to 16 residues. Trimming at V came to 1 base and at J to 2 bases, leaving 5 bases not matched to a gene. For the CDR3, the DNA is TGTGCCAGCAGCCAAGTGCTAGCGGGGCAACAAGAGACCCAGTACTTC. Translating it yields CASSQVLAGQQETQYF.

This clonotype came up a few times. The chain couples TRBV7-8 to TRBJ2-3; 8 bases align to TRBD2. The germline gives CDR1 SGHVS, CDR2 FQNEAQ. V lost 5 bases and J lost 0; bases outside the gene matches: 10. CDR3 length: 17 amino acids. This CDR3 is CASSPTGTRASTDTQYF. CDR3 bases: TGTGCCAGCAGCCCGACCGGGACTAGGGCTAGCACAGATACGCAGTATTTT.

This clonotype was recorded once. The chain has TRBV30 and TRBJ1-2, with D possibly being TRBD1 (6 bases). CDR3 length: 12 amino acids. Germline V gene data show CDR1 as GTSNPN and CDR2 as SVGIG (reference sequence). V was shortened by 2 bases and J by 8 bases, with 12 bases between the two germline ends. The CDR3 reads CAWSTTGKGYTF. Written as DNA, the CDR3 is TGTGCCTGGAGTACCACAGGGAAGGGCTACACCTTC.

This clonotype was recorded a few times. The V gene is TRBV29-1, the J gene TRBJ2-2, with 8 nucleotides matching TRBD1. Germline CDR1 is SQVTM and CDR2 is ANQGSEA. The V gene end was trimmed by 5 bases and the J gene end by 1 base; junction bases not matched to a gene: 3. The CDR3 is made up of 14 amino acids. The CDR3 loop is CSVLGQGNTGELFF. CDR3 nucleotide sequence: TGCAGCGTTCTCGGACAGGGGAACACCGGGGAGCTGTTTTTT.